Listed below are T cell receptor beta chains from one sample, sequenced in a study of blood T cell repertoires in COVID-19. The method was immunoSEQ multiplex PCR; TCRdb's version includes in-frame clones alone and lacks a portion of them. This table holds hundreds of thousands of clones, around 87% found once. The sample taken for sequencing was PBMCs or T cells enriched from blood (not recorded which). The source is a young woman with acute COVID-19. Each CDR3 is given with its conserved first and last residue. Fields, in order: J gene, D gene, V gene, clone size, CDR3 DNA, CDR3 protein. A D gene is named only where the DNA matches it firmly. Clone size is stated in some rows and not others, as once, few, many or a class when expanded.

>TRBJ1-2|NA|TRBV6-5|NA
TGTGCCAGCAGTCCGGGACACGGCAATGGCTACACCTTC
CASSPGHGNGYTF
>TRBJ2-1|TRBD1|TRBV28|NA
TGTGCCAGCAGTTTAGGGACAGGGGGCTACAATGAGCAGTTCTTC
CASSLGTGGYNEQFF
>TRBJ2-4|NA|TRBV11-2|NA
TGTGCCAGCAGCGCGGATCAAAACATTCAGTACTTC
CASSADQNIQYF
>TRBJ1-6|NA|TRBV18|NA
TGTGCCAGCTCACCAGAAAGCAATAATTCACCCCTCCACTTT
CASSPESNNSPLHF
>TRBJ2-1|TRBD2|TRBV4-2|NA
TGTGCCAGCAGCCAAGTTGGGAGCGGGATGCGCTCCTACAATGAGCAGTTCTTC
CASSQVGSGMRSYNEQFF
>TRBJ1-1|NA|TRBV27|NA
TGTGCCAGCAGTTTTCAAGCGAACACTGAAGCTTTCTTT
CASSFQANTEAFF
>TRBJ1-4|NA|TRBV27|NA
TGTGCCAGCAGGCGACAGGCAGATAGTGAAAAACTGTTTTTT
CASRRQADSEKLFF
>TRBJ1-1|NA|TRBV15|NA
TGTGCCACCAGCAGCGGGGGACGGAACACTGAAGCTTTCTTT
CATSSGGRNTEAFF
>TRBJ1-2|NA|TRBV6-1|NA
TGTGCCAGCAGTGAATGGGCAGGTCCCTATGGCTACACCTTC
CASSEWAGPYGYTF
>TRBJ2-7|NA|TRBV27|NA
TGTGCCACCAAAGGACTGGGATCCTACGAGCAGTACTTC
CATKGLGSYEQYF
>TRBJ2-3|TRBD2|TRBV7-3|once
TGTGCCAGCAGCCCCGGCGCGACGGGAGGGTCCCCACCCACAGATACGCAGTATTTT
CASSPGATGGSPPTDTQYF
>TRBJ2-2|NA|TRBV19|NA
TGTGCCAGTAGAGTAAGTCCGGCCGGGGAGCTGTTTTTT
CASRVSPAGELFF
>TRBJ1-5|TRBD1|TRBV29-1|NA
TGCAGCGTTGGCGGGACAGGGGAGGATCTTGATCAGCCCCAGCATTTT
CSVGGTGEDLDQPQHF
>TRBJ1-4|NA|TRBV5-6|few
TGTGCCAGCAGCCCGTCTGCAACTAATGAAAAACTGTTTTTT
CASSPSATNEKLFF
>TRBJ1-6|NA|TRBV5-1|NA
TGCGCCAGCAGCCCCGAGGGAGTTACCTATAATTCACCCCTCCACTTT
CASSPEGVTYNSPLHF
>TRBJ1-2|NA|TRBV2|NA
TGTGCCAGCATGCCAGCTAACTATGGCTACACCTTC
CASMPANYGYTF
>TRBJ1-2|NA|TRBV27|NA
TGTGCCTCCAGCGGCGGTCTCTATGGCTACACCTTC
CASSGGLYGYTF
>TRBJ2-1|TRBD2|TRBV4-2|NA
TGTGCCAGCAGCCAAGTGGCGGGGGGACCTATTGTTGAGCAGTTCTTC
CASSQVAGGPIVEQFF
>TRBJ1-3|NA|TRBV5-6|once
TGTGCCAGCAGCTTGGGTCAGGGACTGGGTACCACCATATATTTT
CASSLGQGLGTTIYF
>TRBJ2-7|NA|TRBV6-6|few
TGTGCCAGCAGTCTCACCTCCGGTTCCTACGAGCAGTACTTC
CASSLTSGSYEQYF